The 15 T cell receptor beta chains presented below share a single source sample, sequenced in a study of blood T cell repertoires in COVID-19. The repertoire was sequenced with immunoSEQ multiplex PCR; TCRdb's copy has only in-frame clones and lacks some. The sample carries roughly 180,000 clones, approximately 85% recorded once. The sequenced sample consisted of PBMCs or T cells enriched from blood (not recorded which). The receptors here all came from a man between 35 and 55 years old who had recovered from COVID-19.

The CDR3 DNA sequence: TGTGCCAGCAGTGAAGAGCGGGTCGTTGGGGCGCGGGAGACCTTC. This encodes CASSEERVVGARETF. This chain uses TRBV6-1 with TRBJ1-2, with D maybe TRBD1 (5 bases). Trimming took off 1 base at V and 14 bases at J, with 23 bases between the two ends. This CDR3 has 15 amino acids. CDR1 and CDR2 from the germline V gene are MNHNS and SASEGT.

The rearrangement uses TRBV5-1 and TRBJ1-1; 8 bases map to TRBD1. V lost 4 bases and J lost 3; bases outside the gene matches: 8. The CDR3 totals 15 residues. Germline V lookup: CDR1 SGHRS, CDR2 YFSETQ. Here the CDR3 reads CASSIDRGGYTEAFF. The CDR3 DNA reads as TGCGCCAGCAGCATTGACAGGGGCGGGTACACTGAAGCTTTCTTT.

V gene TRBV5-4 combines with J gene TRBJ2-5, with 7 nucleotides matching TRBD1. From germline, CDR1 is SGHNT and CDR2 YYREEE (reference sequence). V was clipped by 4 bases and J by 4 bases; unmatched bases: 13. This CDR3 is built from 16 residues. CDR3 loop: CASSRRQGRLGETQYF. The CDR3 bases are TGTGCCAGCAGCAGAAGACAGGGAAGATTGGGAGAGACCCAGTACTTC.

In this sample, this clone turned up once. V and J are TRBV28 and TRBJ2-7; 11 nucleotides line up with TRBD2. Germline CDR1 MDHEN, CDR2 SYDVKM. The J segment lost 7 bases and the V segment lost 4 bases, leaving 12 bases of the junction unmatched. The CDR3 consists of 16 residues. The CDR3 sequence is CASSSSGLAGGGEQYF. CDR3 nucleotide sequence: TGTGCCAGCAGTTCCTCGGGGCTAGCGGGAGGAGGTGAGCAGTACTTC.

The chain links TRBV6-1 to TRBJ1-2; 9 positions agree with TRBD1. Germline assignment: CDR1 MNHNS and CDR2 SASEGT. V was pared by 1 base and J by 7 bases, with 1 base of the junction left unmatched. The CDR3 loop spans 13 amino acids. The DNA for the CDR3 is TGTGCCAGCAGTGAAGGGACAGGGGTTGGCTACACCTTC. Protein sequence: CASSEGTGVGYTF.

Comments on this clone: Other DNA sequences in this specimen translate into the identical CDR3. The chain recombines TRBV27 with TRBJ2-7, with D perhaps matching TRBD2 (6 bases). Trimming cost V 6 bases and J 1 base, with 16 bases left between them. Germline-derived CDR1 and CDR2 are MNHEY and SMNVEV (reference sequence). The CDR3 extends over 15 amino acids. The DNA of the CDR3 is TGTGCCAGCAGCCTTGGCGGGGTAGGATCCTACGAGCAGTACTTC. Translated: CASSLGGVGSYEQYF.

The V call is TRBV9, the J call TRBJ2-7; 7 bases fit TRBD1. With V trimmed by 2 bases and J by 7 bases, 6 bases remained unmatched. From germline, CDR1 is SGDLS and CDR2 YYNGEE. The CDR3 has 13 residues. For the CDR3, the DNA is TGTGCCAGCAGCGTCACAGGGGAATGGGAGCAGTACTTC. It specifies CASSVTGEWEQYF.

The chain has TRBV27 and TRBJ2-7, with D tentatively TRBD1 (5 bases). Trimming removed 3 bases at V and 8 bases at J, with 11 bases between. The germline gives CDR1 MNHEY, CDR2 SMNVEV (reference sequence). CDR3 length: 12 residues. DNA for the CDR3: TGTGCCAGCAGTTTGCCCCAGGGCCAGCAGTACTTC. This encodes CASSLPQGQQYF.

The chain combines TRBV5-1 with TRBJ2-1, with 7 nucleotides matching TRBD1. The CDR3 is 15 residues long. The V gene's germline CDR1 is SGHRS and CDR2 YFSETQ. The V and J ends lost 1 base and 1 base, in that order; junction bases with no gene match: 2. CDR3 bases: TGCGCCAGCAGCTTGCGGGGACAGTCCTACAATGAGCAGTTCTTC. Translated, it gives CASSLRGQSYNEQFF.

The CDR3 region is CASSPNQGQAQHF. CDR3 DNA: TGTGCCAGCAGCCCAAACCAGGGGCAGGCCCAGCATTTT. The chain employs TRBV11-2 and TRBJ1-5; D might be TRBD1 (6 bases). Germline loops: CDR1 SGHAT, CDR2 FQNNGV. The CDR3 is made up of 13 amino acids. The V end lost 5 bases, the J end lost 11 bases, and 16 bases lay between the germline ends.

The CDR3 bases are TGTGCCAGCAGTCTCTTGGAGCCCTTCGATGAGCAGTTCTTC. This codes for CASSLLEPFDEQFF. This chain uses TRBV27 with TRBJ2-1; D ambiguous. The V end was cut by 5 bases, the J end by 8 bases, with 16 bases between. This CDR3 contains 14 residues. Germline V CDR1 and CDR2: MNHEY, SMNVEV (reference sequence).

The rearrangement links TRBV5-1 to TRBJ2-3; the match to TRBD1 covers 7 bases. Germline V gives CDR1 SGHRS, CDR2 YFSETQ. This CDR3 has 14 amino acids. Losses at the gene ends were 4 bases for V and 2 bases for J; bases not matched to a gene: 4. The CDR3 loop is CASSVGQSTDTQYF. CDR3 bases: TGCGCCAGCAGCGTGGGACAGTCCACAGATACGCAGTATTTT. The full variable domain, rest sourced from reference TRBV5-1 and TRBJ2-3, is KAGVTQTPRYLIKTRGQQVTLSCSPISGHRSVSWYQQTPGQGLQFLFEYFSETQRNKGNFPGRFSGRQFSNSRSEMNVSTLELGDSALYLCASSVGQSTDTQYFGPGTRLTVL.

This sequence joins TRBV7-9 and TRBJ1-2; maybe TRBD1 (6 bases). Trimming cost V 5 bases and J 3 bases, with 13 bases left between them. This CDR3 is 14 amino acids long. In germline, CDR1 is SEHNR, CDR2 FQNEAQ (reference sequence). As DNA, the CDR3 is TGTGCCAGCAGCGGTGACAGGTGGGACTATGGCTACACCTTC. As protein: CASSGDRWDYGYTF.

This clone was observed a handful of times. The V and J genes are TRBV5-6 and TRBJ1-1; D gene uncertain. Germline V gene data show CDR1 as SGHDT and CDR2 as YYEEEE. The CDR3 covers 11 residues. Trimming took 0 bases from V and 7 from J, leaving 4 bases between them. The CDR3 is CASSLGVEAFF. CDR3 sequence (DNA): TGTGCCAGCAGCTTGGGAGTTGAAGCTTTCTTT.

The chain is built from TRBV12-5 and TRBJ1-2; 7 bases agree with TRBD1. Germline CDR1 LGHNT, CDR2 FRNRAP. The CDR3 length is 13 residues. V shed 7 bases and J 3 bases; nucleotides not matched to a gene: 5. Written as DNA, the CDR3 is TGTGCTAGTGCCTCGGACAGGCACTATGGCTACACCTTC. Translation gives CASASDRHYGYTF.